This T cell receptor beta chain was observed in a study of graft-versus-host responses after intestinal transplantation. Study overall: Recipients had transplants, and these were multivisceral, liver-intestinal, or isolated intestinal. All recipients got anti-thymocyte globulin induction, then tacrolimus and steroids for 2 to 4 years.

Germline V lookup: CDR1 SGDLS, CDR2 YYNGEE. This CDR3 contains 13 residues. V was clipped by 3 bases and J by 9 bases, with 12 bases between them. Assay: immunoSEQ multiplex PCR; the TCRdb copy retains only in-frame clones and omits some. The table includes roughly 50,000 clones, about 90% detected once. The genes are TRBV9 and TRBJ2-2, with D tentatively TRBD1 (6 bases). The material sequenced was PBMCs, taken 650 to 680 days after intestinal transplant. The receptor comes from a human patient who received an intestinal transplant, so some T cells may come from the graft donor. The CDR3 sequence: CASSGGPHRELFF. The CDR3 DNA reads as TGTGCCAGCAGCGGGGGGCCCCACCGGGAGCTGTTTTTT. Looking up the rest from reference TRBV9 and TRBJ2-2 gives the full variable domain: DSGVTQTPKHLITATGQRVTLRCSPRSGDLSVYWYQQSLDQGLQFLIQYYNGEERAKGNILERFSAQQFPDLHSELNLSSLELGDSALYFCASSGGPHRELFFGEGSRLTVL.